The clone carrying this T cell receptor (beta chain) occurred a few times. The data are from a study of T-cell memory formation after mild COVID-19. The germline V and J ends were trimmed by 1 base and 3 bases, with 12 bases remaining between them. The CDR3 has 16 amino acids. Looked up from germline, CDR1 is KGHSH and CDR2 is LQKENI. TCRdb fed the 5' RACE reads into MiXCR, producing one record per CDR3 protein. The sample has hundreds of thousands of distinct CDR3 sequences; more than 15% are singletons. The J gene is TRBJ2-2, the V gene TRBV18; maybe TRBD1 (5 bases). Sequenced: PBMCs or a T cell subset sorted from them (not recorded which). The clonotype comes from a man aged 18 to 29 who had mild COVID-19 (a few samples of this study predate the infection). Cell type and time point are not known. For the CDR3, the DNA is TGTGCCAGCTCACCACAGGCGACAGACTACACCGGGGAGCTGTTTTTT. Translating gives CASSPQATDYTGELFF.